These T cell receptor beta chains were read from a single sample in a study of blood T cell repertoires in COVID-19. This table comes from immunoSEQ multiplex PCR, and its TCRdb copy is limited to in-frame clones, with some not included. The sample contains over 300,000 clones, 85% to 90% of which appear only once. Sequenced sample: peripheral blood. These receptors were collected from a man in his late teens or twenties with active or convalescent COVID-19. Each CDR3 is given with its conserved first and last residue. D genes are given only for firm matches. Some rows have no size entry. The others give once, few or many, or a class for an expanded clone.

d_gene	j_gene	v_gene	abundance	CDR3aa	CDR3nt
-	TRBJ2-3	TRBV9	-	CASSVEGGRPTDTQYF	TGTGCCAGCAGCGTCGAAGGGGGAAGACCAACAGATACGCAGTATTTT
TRBD1	TRBJ1-2	TRBV18	-	CASSRSLRDSNANPPNYGYTF	TGTGCCAGCTCACGCTCCCTTAGGGACAGCAACGCAAACCCTCCTAACTATGGCTACACCTTC
-	TRBJ1-5	TRBV18	-	CASSPLRYGSMELPQHF	TGTGCCAGCTCACCACTGAGATACGGGTCGATGGAACTGCCCCAGCATTTT
-	TRBJ2-1	TRBV30	-	CAWKTTGKPYNEQFF	TGTGCCTGGAAGACGACAGGCAAACCTTACAATGAGCAGTTCTTC
-	TRBJ1-2	TRBV6-2/TRBV6-3	-	CASSYSLSSGHLDGYTF	TGTGCCAGCAGTTACTCATTGAGTTCGGGACATCTGGATGGCTACACCTTC
-	TRBJ1-1	TRBV28	once	CASSIGDTVNTEAFF	TGTGCCAGCAGCATTGGGGACACTGTGAACACTGAAGCTTTCTTT
TRBD1	TRBJ1-1	TRBV18	-	CASSDREGTEAFF	TGTGCCAGCTCGGACAGGGAGGGGACTGAAGCTTTCTTT
TRBD1	TRBJ2-2	TRBV5-4	-	CASSSSGGAAGELFF	TGTGCCAGCAGCTCTTCAGGGGGCGCCGCCGGGGAGCTGTTTTTT
-	TRBJ1-5	TRBV6-6	-	CASSQNQPQHF	TGTGCCAGCAGCCAAAATCAGCCCCAGCATTTT
TRBD1	TRBJ1-1	TRBV5-1	-	CASSFGTANTEAFF	TGCGCCAGCAGCTTCGGGACAGCGAACACTGAAGCTTTCTTT
-	TRBJ1-5	TRBV7-2	-	CASSPTSQRGQPQHF	TGTGCCAGCAGCCCCACTAGTCAGCGCGGTCAGCCCCAGCATTTT
TRBD2	TRBJ2-2	TRBV11-1	-	CASRDGLASGELFF	TGTGCCAGCAGAGACGGACTAGCGAGCGGGGAGCTGTTTTTT
-	TRBJ2-1	TRBV11-3	-	CASSSSRYNEQFF	TGTGCCAGCAGCTCCTCTAGGTACAATGAGCAGTTCTTC
-	TRBJ1-1	TRBV6-2/TRBV6-3	-	CASSYTRSNTEAFF	TGTGCCAGCAGTTACACCCGGTCGAACACTGAAGCTTTCTTT
TRBD1	TRBJ1-5	TRBV18	once	CASSPGTGVAVSNQPQHF	TGTGCCAGCTCACCAGGGACAGGGGTGGCGGTTAGCAATCAGCCCCAGCATTTT
-	TRBJ2-3	TRBV27	-	CASSLGPVVTRPSDTQYF	TGTGCCAGCAGTTTAGGGCCGGTCGTCACCCGGCCGTCTGATACGCAGTATTTT
TRBD1	TRBJ2-5	TRBV27	-	CASRRGRSSRRETQYF	TGTGCCAGCAGGAGGGGGCGGTCTAGCCGCCGAGAGACCCAGTACTTC
TRBD1	TRBJ1-2	TRBV4-1	few	CASSLRQGANYGYTF	TGCGCCAGCAGCCTTCGACAGGGGGCTAACTATGGCTACACCTTC
TRBD1	TRBJ2-7	TRBV6-5	-	CASSFSGTGLYEQYF	TGTGCCAGCAGTTTTTCCGGGACAGGGCTTTACGAGCAGTACTTC
-	TRBJ1-3	TRBV19	-	CASCARVGNTIYF	TGTGCCAGTTGTGCAAGAGTCGGAAACACCATATATTTT
-	TRBJ2-7	TRBV28	-	CASSLGISYEQYF	TGTGCCAGCAGTTTAGGCATAAGCTACGAGCAGTACTTC
TRBD2	TRBJ2-3	TRBV5-6	-	CASSLVRSGRKFTDTQYF	TGTGCCAGCAGCTTGGTGAGAAGCGGGAGGAAGTTCACAGATACGCAGTATTTT
-	TRBJ1-1	TRBV11-2	-	CASSLDRAGATEAFF	TGTGCCAGCAGCTTAGATCGGGCGGGGGCCACTGAAGCTTTCTTT
TRBD1	TRBJ2-7	TRBV7-6	-	CASSPGGGQGIYEQYF	TGTGCCAGCAGCCCCGGCGGCGGACAGGGGATCTACGAGCAGTACTTC
-	TRBJ1-2	TRBV4-3	-	CASSRVTGGGHGYTF	TGCGCCAGCAGCCGAGTAACGGGAGGTGGACATGGCTACACCTTC
TRBD2	TRBJ2-1	TRBV11-3	-	CASSFGTSGQFF	TGTGCCAGCAGCTTCGGGACTAGCGGGCAGTTCTTC
-	TRBJ2-1	TRBV6-5	-	CASSYSSMSSYNEQFF	TGTGCCAGCAGTTACTCTTCGATGAGCTCCTACAATGAGCAGTTCTTC
TRBD2	TRBJ2-3	TRBV19	-	CASSISSGSPDTQYF	TGTGCCAGTAGTATTTCTAGCGGGAGCCCAGATACGCAGTATTTT
-	TRBJ1-6	TRBV6-5	-	CASSPGSSYNSPLHF	TGTGCCAGCAGTCCGGGGAGCTCCTATAATTCACCCCTCCACTTT
TRBD1	TRBJ1-1	TRBV12-5	-	CASGPQGGTEAFF	TGTGCTAGTGGCCCACAGGGGGGTACTGAAGCTTTCTTT
TRBD1	TRBJ2-7	TRBV7-2	-	CASSLRTGHYEQYF	TGTGCCAGCAGCTTACGGACAGGTCACTACGAGCAGTACTTC
-	TRBJ1-2	TRBV28	-	CASSTPNLRGGYTF	TGTGCCAGCAGCACACCCAACCTCAGGGGTGGCTACACCTTC
-	TRBJ2-7	TRBV7-2	-	CASSQSTLGGDTYEQYF	TGTGCCAGCAGCCAAAGCACATTGGGGGGGGACACCTACGAGCAGTACTTC
TRBD1	TRBJ1-2	TRBV19	-	CASSWTGNYGYTF	TGTGCCAGTAGTTGGACAGGGAACTATGGCTACACCTTC
-	TRBJ2-3	TRBV6-5	few	CASTPGTSTDTQYF	TGTGCCAGCACCCCCGGGACTAGCACAGATACGCAGTATTTT
-	TRBJ2-1	TRBV4-2	-	CASSQDGGGAPRSNEQFF	TGTGCCAGCAGCCAAGATGGTGGGGGCGCCCCCCGGAGCAATGAGCAGTTCTTC
-	TRBJ2-7	TRBV7-8	-	CASSLGGITYEQYF	TGTGCCAGCAGCTTAGGCGGGATAACCTACGAGCAGTACTTC
TRBD2	TRBJ2-1	TRBV24-1	-	CATRGGTRYNEQFF	TGTGCCACCAGGGGAGGGACCAGATACAATGAGCAGTTCTTC
-	TRBJ1-4	TRBV6-5	-	CATRGVWGEKLFF	TGTGCCACCAGGGGAGTATGGGGTGAAAAACTGTTTTTT
-	TRBJ1-5	TRBV4-2	-	CASSPLRVNQPQHF	TGTGCCAGCAGCCCCCTGAGGGTCAATCAGCCCCAGCATTTT
-	TRBJ1-6	TRBV7-2	-	CASSLAMGGNSPLHF	TGTGCCAGCAGCTTAGCAATGGGGGGTAATTCACCCCTCCACTTT
-	TRBJ2-7	TRBV9	-	CASSAGTAIYEQYF	TGTGCCAGCAGCGCCGGGACTGCAATATACGAGCAGTACTTC